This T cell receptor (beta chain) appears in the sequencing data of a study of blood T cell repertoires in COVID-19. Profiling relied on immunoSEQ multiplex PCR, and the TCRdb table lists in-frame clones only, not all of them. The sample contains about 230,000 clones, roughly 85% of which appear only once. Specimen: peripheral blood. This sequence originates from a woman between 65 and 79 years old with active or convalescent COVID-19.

CDR3 nucleotides: TGTGCCAGCAGATCATTCTCAGGGGACAGGGGGGGGTATGGCTACACCTTC. This gives the protein CASRSFSGDRGGYGYTF. The chain combines TRBV27 with TRBJ1-2; 11 bases fit TRBD1. The trim removed 6 bases at V and 5 bases at J, leaving 14 bases unmatched. CDR1 is MNHEY, CDR2 SMNVEV, per germline (reference sequence). The CDR3 spans 17 residues.